This TCR beta chain emerged from a study of T cell responses to AZD1222 COVID-19 vaccine. Clones were read by immunoSEQ multiplex PCR, and TCRdb kept only the in-frame ones, dropping some. This sample has about 72,000 clones, with 70% to 90% found just once. V was shortened by 2 bases and J by 5 bases, with 10 bases between the two germline ends. Germline V gene lookup returns CDR1 SGHAT and CDR2 FQNNGV. The CDR3 has 15 residues. The chain recombines TRBV11-2 with TRBJ1-6; D not certain. This TCR derives from an adult who received the AZD1222 COVID-19 vaccine. The sequenced sample was peripheral blood, obtained 28 days after the second AZD1222 dose. The CDR3 coding sequence is TGTGCCAGCAGCTTAATGGGCGGAGATAATTCACCCCTCCACTTT. This encodes CASSLMGGDNSPLHF.